A selection of T cell receptor beta chains follows, all from one sample in a study of blood T cells in healthy people across ages. From the 5' RACE reads, TCRdb called clonotypes with MiXCR, one entry per CDR3 protein. The top ten hold around 0.75% of the sample, which has around 1,000,000 distinct CDR3 sequences, about 23% seen once. This sample was shared with a second study, whose subject was T cells of mothers and their children.

Material for sequencing was blood. The source is a girl aged 2 to 10 in good health. Both conserved end residues are trimmed from each CDR3. Each record gives: V gene, J gene, CDR3 protein.

v_gene: TRBV10-3
j_gene: TRBJ2-3
CDR3aa: AIREAGATTDTQY

v_gene: TRBV24-1
j_gene: TRBJ2-7
CDR3aa: ATSDPSRAYEQY

v_gene: TRBV20-1
j_gene: TRBJ1-6
CDR3aa: SAQTTGKNSPLH

v_gene: TRBV6-2/TRBV6-3
j_gene: TRBJ1-2
CDR3aa: ASNYTEIQGGYT

v_gene: TRBV6-5
j_gene: TRBJ1-6
CDR3aa: ASSYRGTGPSPLH

v_gene: TRBV20-1
j_gene: TRBJ2-5
CDR3aa: SARSPGQETQY

v_gene: TRBV28
j_gene: TRBJ2-3
CDR3aa: ASSRRLAGSTDTQY

v_gene: TRBV5-1
j_gene: TRBJ1-1
CDR3aa: ASSYAGVATEAF

v_gene: TRBV5-1
j_gene: TRBJ2-1
CDR3aa: ASSLYGGRGNEQF

v_gene: TRBV14
j_gene: TRBJ1-3
CDR3aa: ASSQSRAPSGNTIY

v_gene: TRBV5-1
j_gene: TRBJ1-5
CDR3aa: ASSLEPDDYQPQH

v_gene: TRBV6-5
j_gene: TRBJ1-5
CDR3aa: ASSYSLSTGGNNQPQH

v_gene: TRBV12-3/TRBV12-4
j_gene: TRBJ1-1
CDR3aa: ASRPITEAF

v_gene: TRBV20-1
j_gene: TRBJ1-1
CDR3aa: SARTFDGRTEAF

v_gene: TRBV7-2
j_gene: TRBJ2-7
CDR3aa: ASSLGGGGPYEQY

v_gene: TRBV18
j_gene: TRBJ2-7
CDR3aa: ASSPVGGQQLN

v_gene: TRBV28
j_gene: TRBJ1-1
CDR3aa: ASSLPGQAFKAS

v_gene: TRBV20-1
j_gene: NA
CDR3aa: SAILAGGPFLETQY

v_gene: TRBV29-1
j_gene: TRBJ2-6
CDR3aa: SVEEPSGANVLT

v_gene: TRBV5-1
j_gene: TRBJ1-4
CDR3aa: ASSSGHDEKLF

v_gene: TRBV19
j_gene: TRBJ1-2
CDR3aa: ASSATSNYGYT

v_gene: TRBV4-2
j_gene: NA
CDR3aa: ASSQALAGAPYEQY

v_gene: TRBV29-1
j_gene: TRBJ2-7
CDR3aa: SARAGGRSDEQY

v_gene: TRBV15
j_gene: TRBJ1-1
CDR3aa: ATSSDQLEAF

v_gene: TRBV27
j_gene: TRBJ1-2
CDR3aa: ASSLTNNYGYT

v_gene: TRBV7-9
j_gene: TRBJ2-1
CDR3aa: ASSSASGRANEQF

v_gene: TRBV9
j_gene: TRBJ1-3
CDR3aa: ASSPPIRLRAHSGNTIY

v_gene: TRBV20-1
j_gene: TRBJ1-2
CDR3aa: SATGTENYGYT

v_gene: TRBV12-3/TRBV12-4
j_gene: TRBJ1-2
CDR3aa: ASSLREYYGYT

v_gene: TRBV12-3/TRBV12-4
j_gene: TRBJ2-5
CDR3aa: ASSSWDSPGETQY

v_gene: TRBV11-2
j_gene: TRBJ2-1
CDR3aa: ASRRTSSNEQF

v_gene: TRBV11-1
j_gene: TRBJ2-1
CDR3aa: ASSRRLAGVAYAAYNEQF

v_gene: TRBV20-1
j_gene: TRBJ2-2
CDR3aa: SARAGTGVPGKLF

v_gene: TRBV29-1
j_gene: TRBJ2-5
CDR3aa: SGGGRLGGETQY

v_gene: TRBV6-1
j_gene: TRBJ1-4
CDR3aa: ASSELAGLNEKLF

v_gene: TRBV2
j_gene: TRBJ1-2
CDR3aa: ASSDNSGGGYT

v_gene: TRBV28
j_gene: NA
CDR3aa: ASSTRLFSYEQY

v_gene: TRBV29-1
j_gene: TRBJ2-7
CDR3aa: SVRGTFYEQY

v_gene: TRBV7-3
j_gene: TRBJ2-5
CDR3aa: ASSFYGDPSGTQY

v_gene: TRBV7-8
j_gene: TRBJ1-1
CDR3aa: ASSPHQLMNTEAF

v_gene: TRBV5-1
j_gene: TRBJ1-1
CDR3aa: ASSLVRGVTEAF

v_gene: TRBV6-6
j_gene: TRBJ2-5
CDR3aa: ASNVAGVEETQY

v_gene: TRBV9
j_gene: TRBJ2-7
CDR3aa: ASSAGGETYEQY

v_gene: TRBV9
j_gene: TRBJ2-3
CDR3aa: ASSLLLDSTDTQY

v_gene: TRBV12-3/TRBV12-4
j_gene: TRBJ2-1
CDR3aa: ASTPWGDYNEQF

v_gene: TRBV12-3/TRBV12-4
j_gene: TRBJ2-3
CDR3aa: ASSPSGARLDTQY

v_gene: TRBV6-5
j_gene: TRBJ2-5
CDR3aa: ASSFHRAGETQY

v_gene: TRBV6-2/TRBV6-3
j_gene: TRBJ2-6
CDR3aa: ASSFNTREGGTSGANVLT

v_gene: TRBV7-9
j_gene: TRBJ1-6
CDR3aa: ASRSDARLAPLH

v_gene: TRBV3-1
j_gene: NA
CDR3aa: ASSPPLGDEQY

v_gene: TRBV6-5
j_gene: TRBJ1-2
CDR3aa: ASRDGGGYGYT

v_gene: TRBV20-1
j_gene: TRBJ2-5
CDR3aa: SARRAGGETQY

v_gene: TRBV7-9
j_gene: TRBJ2-7
CDR3aa: ASSDRGDEQY

v_gene: TRBV25-1
j_gene: TRBJ2-1
CDR3aa: ASSPRADPYNEQF

v_gene: TRBV4-3
j_gene: TRBJ2-2
CDR3aa: ASSQDRKGLEGELF

v_gene: TRBV4-2
j_gene: TRBJ2-5
CDR3aa: ASSHQRRETQY

v_gene: TRBV12-5
j_gene: TRBJ1-2
CDR3aa: ASGLITGTARGYT

v_gene: TRBV11-3
j_gene: TRBJ2-1
CDR3aa: ASSFRLAGEVEQF

v_gene: TRBV12-3/TRBV12-4
j_gene: NA
CDR3aa: ASSYRMEETQY